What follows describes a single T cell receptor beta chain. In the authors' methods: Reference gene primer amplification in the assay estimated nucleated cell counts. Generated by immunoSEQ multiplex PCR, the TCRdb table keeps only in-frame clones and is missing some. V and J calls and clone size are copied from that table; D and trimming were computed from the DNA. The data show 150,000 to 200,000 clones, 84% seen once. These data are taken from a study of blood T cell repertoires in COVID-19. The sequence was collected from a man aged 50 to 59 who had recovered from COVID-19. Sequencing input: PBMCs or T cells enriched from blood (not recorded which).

CDR3 DNA sequence: TGTGCTAGTGGTTCTTGGGGGGGGAACACCGGGGAGCTGTTTTTT. This encodes CASGSWGGNTGELFF. The gene calls are TRBV12-5 and TRBJ2-2, with 7 bases that match TRBD2. There are 15 residues in the CDR3. Germline CDR1 reads LGHNT; CDR2 reads FRNRAP. The junction had 3 bases not matched to a gene; V was cut back by 4 bases and J by 1 base.